A selection of T cell receptor beta chains follows, all from one sample in a study of T cell changes during pregnancy in multiple sclerosis. Sequencing used immunoSEQ multiplex PCR; TCRdb keeps in-frame clones, though not all of them. The data contain tens of thousands of clones, roughly nine tenths of them singletons. The sample here was CD8+ T cells from peripheral blood mononuclear cells, taken before pregnancy. These receptors came from a female donor with multiple sclerosis, enrolled in a pregnancy study. Each CDR3 is given with its conserved first and last residue. A D gene is named only where the DNA matches it firmly. Expanded clones are given a class, and other clones once, few, many or no size at all.

>TRBJ2-7|NA|TRBV27|NA
TGTGCCAGCAGCCCAAGATCAGGGATGACCTACGAGCAGTACTTC
CASSPRSGMTYEQYF
>TRBJ1-3|once|TRBV30|NA
TGTGCCTGGAGTCCCCCGGGGGACGGAAACACCATATATTTT
CAWSPPGDGNTIYF
>TRBJ2-7|NA|TRBV7-9|NA
TGTGCCAGCAGCGAACAGGGTGGCGAGCAGTACTTC
CASSEQGGEQYF
>TRBJ1-3|NA|TRBV7-6|NA
TGTGCCAGCAGCTTATCGCACAGGAGCTCTGGAAACACCATATATTTT
CASSLSHRSSGNTIYF
>TRBJ1-2|NA|TRBV9|NA
TGTGCCAGCAGCGTAGGTGGAGGGGAAAATGGCTACACCTTC
CASSVGGGENGYTF
>TRBJ1-1|NA|TRBV27|NA
TGTGCCAGCAGTTACAATCCCCGACAGGATAAGAACACTGAAGCTTTCTTT
CASSYNPRQDKNTEAFF
>TRBJ2-3|NA|TRBV4-1|NA
TGCGCCAGCAGCCAAGATGAAAGACCGACATACACAGATACGCAGTATTTT
CASSQDERPTYTDTQYF
>TRBJ2-1|NA|TRBV27|NA
TGTGCCAGCAGTACCACAGTAAGCTCCTACAATGAGCAGTTCTTC
CASSTTVSSYNEQFF
>TRBJ1-5|NA|TRBV27|NA
TGTGCCAGCAGTTTATGGGGGGATCAGCCCCAGCATTTT
CASSLWGDQPQHF
>TRBJ2-7|NA|TRBV7-6|TRBD1
TGTGCCAGCAGCTTAGCCGGGACAGTCTACGAGCAGTACTTC
CASSLAGTVYEQYF
>TRBJ2-3|NA|TRBV5-6|TRBD2
TGTGCCAGCAGCTCGAGCGGGGGGGGGCAGTATTTT
CASSSSGGGQYF
>TRBJ2-7|NA|TRBV27|NA
TGTGCCAGCAGTGCCCCGGGGGATCTAGGCGAGCAGTACTTC
CASSAPGDLGEQYF
>TRBJ2-7|NA|TRBV10-3|NA
TGTGCCATCAGTGAGCCCCAGGACTACGAGCAGTACTTC
CAISEPQDYEQYF
>TRBJ2-3|NA|TRBV11-3|TRBD1
TGTGCCAGCAGCTTAGGGACAGGGCCCACAGATACGCAGTATTTT
CASSLGTGPTDTQYF
>TRBJ1-1|NA|TRBV27|NA
TGTGCCAGCAGTTTAGGGGCCAACACTGAAGCTTTCTTT
CASSLGANTEAFF
>TRBJ1-4|NA|TRBV10-2|NA
TGCGCCAGCAGGGGACACCCAAATGAAAAACTGTTTTTT
CASRGHPNEKLFF
>TRBJ2-7|NA|TRBV7-9|NA
TGTGCCAGCAGCTTATCGGGGAGTTACGAGCAGTACTTC
CASSLSGSYEQYF
>TRBJ2-7|NA|TRBV4-3|NA
TGCGCCAGCAGCCAAGAACCCCAAGGGGAAAAGTACTTC
CASSQEPQGEKYF
>TRBJ1-5|NA|TRBV21-1|NA
TGTGCCAGCAGCAGAGTGGACAAAACCGGGACAGGGGCCCGTCAGCCCCAGCATTTT
CASSRVDKTGTGARQPQHF
>TRBJ2-2|NA|TRBV10-3|TRBD1
TGTGCCATCAGTGAGTCAGACAGGGCAGCGAACACCGGGGAGCTGTTTTTT
CAISESDRAANTGELFF
>TRBJ2-7|medium-sized|TRBV4-3|NA
TGCGCCAGCAGCCCTAGATCCTACGAGCAGTACTTC
CASSPRSYEQYF
>TRBJ2-3|NA|TRBV2|NA
TGTGCCAGCAGTGTCGGCACAGATACGCAGTATTTT
CASSVGTDTQYF
>TRBJ2-1|NA|TRBV10-3|NA
TGTGCCATCAGTGCGTACTACAATGAGCAGTTCTTC
CAISAYYNEQFF